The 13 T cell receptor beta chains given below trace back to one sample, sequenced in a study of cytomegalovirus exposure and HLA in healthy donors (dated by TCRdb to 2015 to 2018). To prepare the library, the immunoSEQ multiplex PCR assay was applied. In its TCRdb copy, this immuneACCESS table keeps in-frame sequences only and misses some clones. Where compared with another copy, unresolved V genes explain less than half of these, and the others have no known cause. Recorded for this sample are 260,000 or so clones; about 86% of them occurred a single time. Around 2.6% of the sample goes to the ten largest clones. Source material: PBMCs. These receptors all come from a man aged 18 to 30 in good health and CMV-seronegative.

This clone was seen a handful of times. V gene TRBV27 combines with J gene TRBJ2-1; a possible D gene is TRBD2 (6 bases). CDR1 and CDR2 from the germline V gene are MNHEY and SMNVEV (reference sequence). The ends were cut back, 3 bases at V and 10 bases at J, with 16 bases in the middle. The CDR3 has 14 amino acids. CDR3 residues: CASSLEGPAGEQFF. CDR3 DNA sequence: TGTGCCAGCAGTTTGGAGGGTCCGGCGGGGGAGCAGTTCTTC.

Written as DNA, the CDR3 is TGTGCCAGCAGCCGGACAGGGGATGGCTACACCTTC. Amino acid sequence: CASSRTGDGYTF. The chain has TRBV5-6 and TRBJ1-2, with 9 bases aligning to TRBD1. CDR3 length: 12 amino acids. The J segment lost 6 bases and the V segment lost 4 bases, leaving 1 base of the junction unmatched. CDR1 and CDR2 (germline): SGHDT, YYEEEE.

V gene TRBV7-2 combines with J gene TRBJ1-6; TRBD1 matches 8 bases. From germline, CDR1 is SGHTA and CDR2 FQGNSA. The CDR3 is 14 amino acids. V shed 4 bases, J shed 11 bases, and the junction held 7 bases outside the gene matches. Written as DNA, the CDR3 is TGTGCCAGCAGCTCCGGACAGGGCTATGCACCCCTCCACTTT. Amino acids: CASSSGQGYAPLHF.

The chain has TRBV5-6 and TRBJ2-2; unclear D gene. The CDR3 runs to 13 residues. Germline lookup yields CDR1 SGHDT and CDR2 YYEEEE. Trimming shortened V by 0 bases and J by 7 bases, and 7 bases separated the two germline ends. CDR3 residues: CASSLAVFGELFF. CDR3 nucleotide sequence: TGTGCCAGCAGCTTGGCGGTTTTCGGGGAGCTGTTTTTT.

The CDR3 DNA reads as TGCGCCAGCAACTCCGGACAGGATAACTATGGCTACACCTTC. It is translated as CASNSGQDNYGYTF. The genes are TRBV10-2 and TRBJ1-2, with 7 bases fitting TRBD1. Per germline, CDR1 WSHSY and CDR2 SAAADI. CDR3 length equals 14 residues. The V gene end was trimmed by 7 bases and the J gene end by 1 base; junction bases not matched to a gene: 6.

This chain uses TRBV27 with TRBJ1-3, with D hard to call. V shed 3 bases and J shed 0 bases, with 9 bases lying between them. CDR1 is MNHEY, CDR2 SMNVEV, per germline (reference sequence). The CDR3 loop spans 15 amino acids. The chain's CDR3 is CASSFNSRSGNTIYF. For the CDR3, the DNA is TGTGCCAGCAGTTTTAACAGCCGCTCTGGAAACACCATATATTTT.

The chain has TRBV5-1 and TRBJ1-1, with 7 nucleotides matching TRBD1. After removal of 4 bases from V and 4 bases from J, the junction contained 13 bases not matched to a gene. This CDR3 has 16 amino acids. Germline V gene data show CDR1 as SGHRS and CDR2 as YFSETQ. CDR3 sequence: CASSPYDRVEGTEAFF. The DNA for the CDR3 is TGCGCCAGCAGCCCATATGACAGGGTTGAAGGCACTGAAGCTTTCTTT.

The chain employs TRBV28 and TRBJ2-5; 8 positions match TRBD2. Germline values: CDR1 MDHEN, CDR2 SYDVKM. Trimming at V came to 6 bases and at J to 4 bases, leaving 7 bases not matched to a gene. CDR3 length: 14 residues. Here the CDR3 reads CASSKGTSGETQYF. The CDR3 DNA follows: TGTGCCAGCAGCAAAGGGACTAGTGGAGAGACCCAGTACTTC.

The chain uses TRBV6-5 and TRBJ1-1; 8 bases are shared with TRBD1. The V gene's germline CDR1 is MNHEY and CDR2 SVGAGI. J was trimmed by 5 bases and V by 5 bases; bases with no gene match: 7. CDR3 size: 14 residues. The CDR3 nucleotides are TGTGCCAGCAGTGCACAGACAGGGGTGACTGAAGCTTTCTTT. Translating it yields CASSAQTGVTEAFF.

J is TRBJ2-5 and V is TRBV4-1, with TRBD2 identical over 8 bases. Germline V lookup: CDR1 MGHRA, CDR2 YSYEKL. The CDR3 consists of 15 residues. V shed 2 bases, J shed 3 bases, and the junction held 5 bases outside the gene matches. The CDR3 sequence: CASSQPGTREETQYF. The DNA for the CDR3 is TGCGCCAGCAGCCAACCCGGGACTAGGGAAGAGACCCAGTACTTC.

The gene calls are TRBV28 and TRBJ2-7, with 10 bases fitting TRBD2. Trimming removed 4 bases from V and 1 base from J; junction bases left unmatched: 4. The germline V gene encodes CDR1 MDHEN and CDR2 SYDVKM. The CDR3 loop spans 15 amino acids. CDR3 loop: CASSSWTSGSYEQYF. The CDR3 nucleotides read TGTGCCAGCAGTTCCTGGACTAGCGGATCCTACGAGCAGTACTTC.

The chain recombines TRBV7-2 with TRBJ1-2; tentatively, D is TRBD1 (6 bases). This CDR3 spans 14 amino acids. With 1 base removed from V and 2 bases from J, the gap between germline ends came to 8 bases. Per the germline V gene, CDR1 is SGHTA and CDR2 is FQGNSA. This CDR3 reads CASSLVRGNYGYTF. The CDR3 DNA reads TGTGCCAGCAGCTTAGTCAGGGGCAACTATGGCTACACCTTC.

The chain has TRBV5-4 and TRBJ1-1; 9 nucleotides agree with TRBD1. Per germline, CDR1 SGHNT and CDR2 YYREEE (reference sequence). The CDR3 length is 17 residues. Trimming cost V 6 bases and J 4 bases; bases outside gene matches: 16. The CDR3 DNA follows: TGTGCCAGCAATACAGGGGGCGCAGGGGGTATTTCCACTGAAGCTTTCTTT. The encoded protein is CASNTGGAGGISTEAFF.